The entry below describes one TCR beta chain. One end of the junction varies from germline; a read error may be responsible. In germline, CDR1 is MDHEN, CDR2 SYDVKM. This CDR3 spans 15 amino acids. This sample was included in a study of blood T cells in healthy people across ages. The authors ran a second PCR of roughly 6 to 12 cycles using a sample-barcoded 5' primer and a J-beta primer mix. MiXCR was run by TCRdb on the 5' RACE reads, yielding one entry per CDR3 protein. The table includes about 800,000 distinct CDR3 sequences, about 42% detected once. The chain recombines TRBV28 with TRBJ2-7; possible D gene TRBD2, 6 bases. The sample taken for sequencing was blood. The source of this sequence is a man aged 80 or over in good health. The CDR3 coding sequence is TGCGCCAGCGGGTCTCTACGGGCGACATCCTCCGAGCAGTACTTC. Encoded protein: CASGSLRATSSEQYF.